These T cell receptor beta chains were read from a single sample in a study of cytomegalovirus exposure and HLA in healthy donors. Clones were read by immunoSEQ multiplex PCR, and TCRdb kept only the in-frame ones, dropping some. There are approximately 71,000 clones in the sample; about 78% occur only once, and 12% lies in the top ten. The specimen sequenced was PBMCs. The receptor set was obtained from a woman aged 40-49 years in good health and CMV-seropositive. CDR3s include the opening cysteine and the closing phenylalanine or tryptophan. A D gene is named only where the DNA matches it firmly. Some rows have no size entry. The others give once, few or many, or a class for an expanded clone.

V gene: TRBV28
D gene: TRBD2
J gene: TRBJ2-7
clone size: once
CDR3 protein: CASSRTSGEGEQYF
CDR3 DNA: TGTGCCAGCAGTCGGACTAGCGGGGAAGGTGAGCAGTACTTC

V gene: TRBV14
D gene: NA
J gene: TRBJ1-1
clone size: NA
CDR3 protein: CASSHAGNTEAFF
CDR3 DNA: TGTGCCAGCAGCCATGCCGGGAACACTGAAGCTTTCTTT

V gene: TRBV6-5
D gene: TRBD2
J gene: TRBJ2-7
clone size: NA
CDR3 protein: CASSGRGGPPYEQYF
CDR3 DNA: TGTGCCAGCAGTGGCCGGGGGGGGCCCCCCTACGAGCAGTACTTC

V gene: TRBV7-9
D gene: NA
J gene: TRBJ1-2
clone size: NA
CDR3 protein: CASSLRRLTGNGYTF
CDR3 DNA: TGTGCCAGCAGCTTAAGGAGGTTAACAGGGAATGGCTACACCTTC

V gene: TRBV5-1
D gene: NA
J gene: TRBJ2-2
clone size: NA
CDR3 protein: CASSRRAANTGELFF
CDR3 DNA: TGCGCCAGCAGCCGGAGGGCAGCGAACACCGGGGAGCTGTTTTTT

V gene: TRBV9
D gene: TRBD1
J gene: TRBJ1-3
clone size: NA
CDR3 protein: CASSVRQGFAGNTIYF
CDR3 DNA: TGTGCCAGCAGCGTCAGACAGGGGTTCGCTGGAAACACCATATATTTT

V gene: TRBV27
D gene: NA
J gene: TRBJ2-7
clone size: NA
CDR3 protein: CASRICEQYF
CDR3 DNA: TGTGCCAGCAGAATATGCGAGCAGTACTTC

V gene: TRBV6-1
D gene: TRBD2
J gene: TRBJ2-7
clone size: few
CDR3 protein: CASSAIPPASGRYEQYF
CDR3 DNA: TGTGCCAGCAGTGCCATCCCCCCGGCTAGCGGGCGCTACGAGCAGTACTTC

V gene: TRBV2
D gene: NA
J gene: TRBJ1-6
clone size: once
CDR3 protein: CASSALGGNSPLHF
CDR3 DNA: TGTGCCAGCAGCGCCCTGGGGGGGAATTCACCCCTCCACTTT

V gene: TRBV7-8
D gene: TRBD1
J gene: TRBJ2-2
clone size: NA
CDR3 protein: CASSPRTGSNTGELFF
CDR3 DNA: TGTGCCAGCAGCCCAAGGACAGGTTCGAACACCGGGGAGCTGTTTTTT

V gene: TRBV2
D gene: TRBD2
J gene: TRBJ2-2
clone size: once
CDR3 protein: CASSYAAGGFGGANTGELFF
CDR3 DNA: TGTGCCAGCAGTTATGCAGCGGGGGGGTTCGGCGGAGCGAACACCGGGGAGCTGTTTTTT

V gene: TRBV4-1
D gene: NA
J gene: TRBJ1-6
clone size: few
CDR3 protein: CASSHMGANSPLHF
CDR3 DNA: TGCGCCAGCAGCCACATGGGGGCGAATTCACCCCTCCACTTT

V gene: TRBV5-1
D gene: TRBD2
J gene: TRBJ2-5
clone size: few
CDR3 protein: CASSLAPSGGPSQETQYF
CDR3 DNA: TGCGCCAGCAGCTTGGCACCTAGCGGGGGCCCTTCCCAAGAGACCCAGTACTTC

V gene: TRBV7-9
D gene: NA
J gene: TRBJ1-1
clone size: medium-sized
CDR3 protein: CASSDSGTVGTEAFF
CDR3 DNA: TGTGCCAGCAGCGACAGCGGGACGGTGGGAACTGAAGCTTTCTTT

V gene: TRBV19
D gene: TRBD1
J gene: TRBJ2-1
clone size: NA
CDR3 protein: CASSIAPGTGQYPSNEQFF
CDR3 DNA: TGTGCCAGTAGTATAGCCCCAGGAACGGGACAGTACCCATCCAATGAGCAGTTCTTC

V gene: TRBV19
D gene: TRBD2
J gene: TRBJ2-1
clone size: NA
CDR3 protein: CASSRTRAEYNEQFF
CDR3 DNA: TGTGCCAGTAGTCGGACTAGGGCGGAGTACAATGAGCAGTTCTTC

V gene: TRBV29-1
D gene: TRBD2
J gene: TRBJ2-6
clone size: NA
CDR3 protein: CSVGGSGGAAGANVLTF
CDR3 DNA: TGCAGCGTTGGGGGGAGCGGGGGGGCCGCAGGGGCCAACGTCCTGACTTTC

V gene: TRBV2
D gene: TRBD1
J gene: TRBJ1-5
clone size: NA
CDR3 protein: CASSLEGAKQPQHF
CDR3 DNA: TGTGCCAGCAGTCTGGAGGGGGCTAAGCAGCCCCAGCATTTT

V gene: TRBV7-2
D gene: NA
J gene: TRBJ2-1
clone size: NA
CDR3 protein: CASSLAGGRYNEQFF
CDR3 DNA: TGTGCCAGCAGCTTAGCGGGGGGGCGTTACAATGAGCAGTTCTTC

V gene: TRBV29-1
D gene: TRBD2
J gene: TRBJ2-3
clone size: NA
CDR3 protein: CSVERDGGGAADTQYF
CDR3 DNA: TGCAGCGTTGAAAGGGATGGCGGGGGGGCCGCAGATACGCAGTATTTT

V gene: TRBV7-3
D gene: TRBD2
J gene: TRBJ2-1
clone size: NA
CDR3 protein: CASSIRTSGGWNEQFF
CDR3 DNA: TGTGCCAGCAGCATCCGGACTAGCGGGGGGTGGAATGAGCAGTTCTTC

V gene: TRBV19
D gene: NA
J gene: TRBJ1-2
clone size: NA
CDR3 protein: CASSIDLYGYTF
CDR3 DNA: TGTGCCAGTAGTATAGATCTATATGGCTACACCTTC

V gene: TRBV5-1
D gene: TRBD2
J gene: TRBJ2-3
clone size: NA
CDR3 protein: CASSLVGGGADTQYF
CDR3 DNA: TGCGCCAGCAGCTTGGTTGGCGGGGGGGCAGATACGCAGTATTTT

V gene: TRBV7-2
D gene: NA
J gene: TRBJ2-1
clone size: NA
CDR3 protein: CASSRGAYNEQFF
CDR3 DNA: TGTGCCAGCAGCCGGGGAGCCTACAATGAGCAGTTCTTC

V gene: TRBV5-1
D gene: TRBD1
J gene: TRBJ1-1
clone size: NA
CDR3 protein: CASSFMRSGGASTDQAFF
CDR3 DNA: TGCGCCAGCAGCTTTATGAGGTCAGGGGGCGCGAGTACGGACCAAGCTTTCTTT

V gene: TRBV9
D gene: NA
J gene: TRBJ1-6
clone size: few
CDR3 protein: CASSEGGYLHF
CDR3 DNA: TGTGCCAGCAGCGAGGGCGGGTACCTCCACTTT

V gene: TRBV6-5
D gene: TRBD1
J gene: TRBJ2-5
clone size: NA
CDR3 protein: CASSRDSQETQYF
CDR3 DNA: TGTGCCAGCAGCCGGGACAGCCAAGAGACCCAGTACTTC

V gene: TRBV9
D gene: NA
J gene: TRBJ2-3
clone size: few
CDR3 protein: CASSVAWAGIGTDTQYF
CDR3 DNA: TGTGCCAGCAGCGTAGCTTGGGCAGGGATCGGCACAGATACGCAGTATTTT

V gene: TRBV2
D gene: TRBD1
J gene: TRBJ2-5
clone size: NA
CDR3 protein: CASKPDRTYQETQYF
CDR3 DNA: TGTGCCAGCAAGCCGGACAGGACGTACCAAGAGACCCAGTACTTC